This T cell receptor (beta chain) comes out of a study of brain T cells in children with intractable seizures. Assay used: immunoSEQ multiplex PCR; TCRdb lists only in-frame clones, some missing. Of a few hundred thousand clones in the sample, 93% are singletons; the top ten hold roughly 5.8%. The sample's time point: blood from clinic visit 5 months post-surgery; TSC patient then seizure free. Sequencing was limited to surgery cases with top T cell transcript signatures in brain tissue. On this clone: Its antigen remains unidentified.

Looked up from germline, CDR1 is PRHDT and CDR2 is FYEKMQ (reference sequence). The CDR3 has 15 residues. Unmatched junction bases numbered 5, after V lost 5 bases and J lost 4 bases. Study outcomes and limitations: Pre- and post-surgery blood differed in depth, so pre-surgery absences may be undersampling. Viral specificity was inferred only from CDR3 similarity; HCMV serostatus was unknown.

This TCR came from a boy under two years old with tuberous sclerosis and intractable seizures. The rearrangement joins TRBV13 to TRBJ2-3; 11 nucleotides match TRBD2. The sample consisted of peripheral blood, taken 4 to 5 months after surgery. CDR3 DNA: TGTGCCAGCAGCACACTAGCGGGAGTGGCAGATACGCAGTATTTT. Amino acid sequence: CASSTLAGVADTQYF.